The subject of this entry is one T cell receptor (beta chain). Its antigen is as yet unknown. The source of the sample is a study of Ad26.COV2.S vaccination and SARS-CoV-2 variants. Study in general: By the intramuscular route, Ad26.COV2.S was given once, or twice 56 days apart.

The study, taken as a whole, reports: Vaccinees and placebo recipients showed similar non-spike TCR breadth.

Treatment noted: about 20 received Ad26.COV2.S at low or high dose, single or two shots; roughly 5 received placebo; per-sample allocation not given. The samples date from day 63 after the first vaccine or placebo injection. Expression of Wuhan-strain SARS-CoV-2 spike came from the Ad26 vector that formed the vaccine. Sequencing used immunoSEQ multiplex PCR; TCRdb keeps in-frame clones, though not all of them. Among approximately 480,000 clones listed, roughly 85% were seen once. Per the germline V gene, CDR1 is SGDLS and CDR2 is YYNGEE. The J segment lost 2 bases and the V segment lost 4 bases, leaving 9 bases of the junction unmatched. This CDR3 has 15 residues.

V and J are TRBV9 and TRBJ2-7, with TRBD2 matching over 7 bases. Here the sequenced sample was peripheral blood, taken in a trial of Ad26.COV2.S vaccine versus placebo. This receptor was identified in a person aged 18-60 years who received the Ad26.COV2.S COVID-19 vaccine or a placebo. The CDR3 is CASSTLGSGPYEQYF. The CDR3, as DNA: TGTGCCAGCAGCACCCTGGGTAGCGGGCCCTACGAGCAGTACTTC.